A selection of T cell receptor beta chains follows, all from one sample in a study of blood T cell repertoires in COVID-19. Here immunoSEQ multiplex PCR was the method, and the copy in TCRdb shows in-frame clones only, minus some. The data show roughly 160,000 clones, roughly 80% seen once. What was sequenced was PBMCs or T cells enriched from blood (not recorded which). The origin of the receptors is a woman between 40 and 55 years old with acute COVID-19. Each CDR3 is given with its conserved first and last residue. The D gene is left open where the match is weak. Rows may omit the clone size; those that give it use once, few, many or a size class.

TRBV6-1,TRBJ1-2,.,.,14,TGTGCCAGCAGTGACCAGACAGGACGCTATGGCTACACCTTC,CASSDQTGRYGYTF
TRBV12-3/TRBV12-4,TRBJ1-6,.,.,12,TGTGCCAGCACCTCGGTAAATTCACCCCTCCACTTT,CASTSVNSPLHF
TRBV10-1,TRBJ2-2,.,TRBD2,14,TGCGCCAGTCGTAGCGGGTCGAACACCGGGGAGCTGTTTTTT,CASRSGSNTGELFF
TRBV30,TRBJ1-6,once,.,13,TGTGCCTGGAGTCCCTACCCTAATTCACCCCTCCACTTT,CAWSPYPNSPLHF
TRBV7-9,TRBJ1-1,.,TRBD1,14,TGTGCCAGCAGCTGGGGACAGACGAACACTGAAGCTTTCTTT,CASSWGQTNTEAFF
TRBV29-1,TRBJ1-2,.,.,14,TGCAGCGTTGAGGGCAGGGGCCTAAGTTATGGCTACACCTTC,CSVEGRGLSYGYTF
TRBV7-9,TRBJ2-1,.,TRBD2,16,TGTGCCAGCAGTATTAGCGGGGGGAGAAGATACAATGAGCAGTTCTTC,CASSISGGRRYNEQFF
TRBV10-2,TRBJ1-2,.,.,14,TGCGCCAGCAGTGGGGAGGCAGCCCATAGGGGCTACACCTTC,CASSGEAAHRGYTF
TRBV11-2,TRBJ2-1,.,TRBD2,16,TGTGCCAGCAGCCAAGGACTAGCGGGCGTTGGGATTGAGCAGTTCTTC,CASSQGLAGVGIEQFF
TRBV11-2,TRBJ2-5,.,.,16,TGTGCCAGCAGCTTAGTGAGTGGGCAGCCAAAAGAGACCCAGTACTTC,CASSLVSGQPKETQYF
TRBV6-1,TRBJ1-2,once,.,13,TGTGCCAGCAGTGAAGGACCCGACGGGGGCTACACCTTC,CASSEGPDGGYTF
TRBV29-1,TRBJ1-1,.,TRBD1,16,TGCAGCGTTGAAGATGTAAGACAGGGGGCCTCGAGGGGAGCTTTCTTT,CSVEDVRQGASRGAFF
TRBV19,TRBJ1-4,few,.,14,TGTGCCGCAGCCCCGACAGCAACTAATGAAAAACTGTTTTTT,CAAAPTATNEKLFF
TRBV18,TRBJ2-2,.,.,16,TGTGCCAGCTCACCAAAACTAGCCTCGAACACCGGGGAGCTGTTTTTT,CASSPKLASNTGELFF
TRBV5-4,TRBJ2-7,.,.,13,TGTGCCAGCAGCCCCTCCCCGTCCTACGAGCAGTACTTC,CASSPSPSYEQYF
TRBV7-9,TRBJ2-1,.,.,14,TGTGCCAGTATCCGGGAGACGGTGGTTAATGAGCAGTTCTTC,CASIRETVVNEQFF
TRBV2,TRBJ1-3,few,TRBD1,14,TGTGCCAGCAGTGGGACAGGGCCAGGAAACACCATATATTTT,CASSGTGPGNTIYF
TRBV27,TRBJ1-2,.,TRBD1,13,TGTGCCAGCAGCAACAGGGGGCGGGTTGGCTACACCTTC,CASSNRGRVGYTF
TRBV27,TRBJ2-4,.,.,15,TGTGCCAGTCGGACACACCGTTTAGCCAAAAACATTCAGTACTTC,CASRTHRLAKNIQYF
TRBV6-5,TRBJ1-2,.,TRBD1,13,TGTGCCAGCAGTTTGCTAGGGGGCTACGGCTACACCTTC,CASSLLGGYGYTF
TRBV19,TRBJ2-1,.,.,16,TGTGCCAGTAGTATAGTGACGGGGAACTCCTACAATGAGCAGTTCTTC,CASSIVTGNSYNEQFF
TRBV7-3,TRBJ1-1,once,.,15,TGTGCCAGCAGCCCACAGGCGATTACGAACACTGAAGCTTTCTTT,CASSPQAITNTEAFF
TRBV27,TRBJ1-2,.,.,13,TGTGCCAGCAGCCCTTCTGTCAACTATGGCTACACCTTC,CASSPSVNYGYTF
TRBV7-8,TRBJ1-6,.,.,18,TGTGCCAGCAGCTTAGGGAGGGTGGGTAGCTCCTATAATTCACCCCTCCACTTT,CASSLGRVGSSYNSPLHF
TRBV28,TRBJ2-6,.,.,14,TGTGCCAGCGCAGGCATGCAAGGGGCCAACGTCCTGACTTTC,CASAGMQGANVLTF
TRBV6-5,TRBJ2-1,.,.,11,TGTGCCAGCTATAAAGGGGGTGGGCAGTTCTTC,CASYKGGGQFF
TRBV3-1/TRBV3-2,TRBJ1-2,.,.,12,TGTGCCAGCAGCCAAGGGCAGGGAGGCTACACCTTC,CASSQGQGGYTF
TRBV9,TRBJ2-2,once,TRBD2,18,TGTGCCAGCAGCCTCTCTCTTAGCGGGAGGGCCGTAACCGGGGAGCTGTTTTTT,CASSLSLSGRAVTGELFF
TRBV7-9,TRBJ2-7,few,.,14,TGTGCCAGCAGCTTAGTACCGGGTAACGACGAGCAGTACTTC,CASSLVPGNDEQYF
TRBV11-3,TRBJ2-1,.,TRBD2,16,TGTGCCAGCAGCTTGGTAGCGGGAGGGGACTACAATGAGCAGTTCTTC,CASSLVAGGDYNEQFF
TRBV3-1/TRBV3-2,TRBJ2-7,.,TRBD2,17,TGTGCCAGCAGCAGCGGACTAGCGGGGGTAGGCTCCTACGAGCAGTACTTC,CASSSGLAGVGSYEQYF
TRBV7-3,TRBJ2-1,.,TRBD2,17,TGTGCCAGCAGCTTACTCGGCCATAGCGGGAGTAGGAATGAGCAGTTCTTC,CASSLLGHSGSRNEQFF
TRBV29-1,TRBJ1-3,.,.,17,TGCAGCGTACTTGGGATCGGGACTTCGAGCTCTGGAAACACCATATATTTT,CSVLGIGTSSSGNTIYF
TRBV15,TRBJ2-7,.,.,14,TGTGCCACCAGCACAGGCCCCCGGCCCTACGAGCAGTACTTC,CATSTGPRPYEQYF
TRBV3-1/TRBV3-2,TRBJ2-7,once,.,15,TGTGCCAGCAGCCAAGTCAGGAATTTTTATTACGAGCAGTACTTC,CASSQVRNFYYEQYF
TRBV19,TRBJ1-1,few,.,13,TGTGCCAGTAGTATCCTGTTGAACACTGAAGCTTTCTTT,CASSILLNTEAFF
TRBV7-9,TRBJ2-1,few,TRBD2,16,TGTGCCAGCAGCCCCCCCGGCGGGAGTTCCTACAATGAGCAGTTCTTC,CASSPPGGSSYNEQFF
TRBV7-9,TRBJ2-6,.,.,17,TGTGCCAGCAGCTTAGCCAATCTGGGGCTTGGGGCCAACGTCCTGACTTTC,CASSLANLGLGANVLTF
TRBV27,TRBJ2-5,.,.,12,TGTGCCAGCAGTCAGGCCGCAGAGACCCAGTACTTC,CASSQAAETQYF
TRBV24-1,TRBJ2-3,few,.,16,TGTGCCACCAGTGATTTGACTAGTTATGACACAGATACGCAGTATTTT,CATSDLTSYDTDTQYF
TRBV4-1,TRBJ1-5,.,TRBD1,15,TGCGCCAGCAGCCAACCGGGACAGGCGAGGCAGCCCCAGCATTTT,CASSQPGQARQPQHF
TRBV3-1/TRBV3-2,TRBJ2-1,.,TRBD2,15,TGTGCCAGCAGCCCCCGGACTAGCGGGAGGGATGAGCAGTTCTTC,CASSPRTSGRDEQFF
TRBV3-1/TRBV3-2,TRBJ1-2,few,.,16,TGTGCCAGCAGCCCACGAGGGAGTGGGGGCTATTATGGCTACACCTTC,CASSPRGSGGYYGYTF
TRBV2,TRBJ2-7,.,.,14,TGTGCCAGCATCCGCTGGGACAACTCCTACGAGCAGTACTTC,CASIRWDNSYEQYF
TRBV7-9,TRBJ2-7,many,TRBD1,12,TGTGCCAGCAGTCCCGACAGGGACGAGCAGTACTTC,CASSPDRDEQYF
TRBV7-9,TRBJ2-7,once,TRBD2,14,TGTGCCAGCAGCTTTGGCGGGAGCTCCTACGAGCAGTACTTC,CASSFGGSSYEQYF
TRBV2,TRBJ2-3,.,TRBD1,13,TGTGCCAGCGGAGGACAGGGACCAGATACGCAGTATTTT,CASGGQGPDTQYF
TRBV7-2,TRBJ1-1,.,.,15,TGTGCCAGCAGCCCCCGACAGGAGATGAACACTGAAGCTTTCTTT,CASSPRQEMNTEAFF
TRBV18,TRBJ1-1,once,.,11,TGTGCCAGCTCAGTCGGAGATGAAGCTTTCTTT,CASSVGDEAFF
TRBV11-3,TRBJ2-5,.,.,15,TGTGCCAGCAGCTTAGGTGGGAGGCTCCAAGAGACCCAGTACTTC,CASSLGGRLQETQYF
TRBV30,TRBJ2-1,.,TRBD2,16,TGTGCCTGGAGTGGCGCGGCGGGGGGCGACAACAATGAGCAGTTCTTC,CAWSGAAGGDNNEQFF
TRBV19,TRBJ2-1,.,TRBD2,15,TGTGCCAGTAGTATAGGGTTAGCGGGGGGGAATGAGCAGTTCTTC,CASSIGLAGGNEQFF
TRBV6-5,TRBJ2-5,few,.,13,TGTGCCAGCAGCGGGGATTTCCAAGAGACCCAGTACTTC,CASSGDFQETQYF
TRBV6-5,TRBJ2-5,.,.,12,TGTGCCAGCCGGAGGGCCGTGGAGACCCAGTACTTC,CASRRAVETQYF